A single T cell receptor (beta chain) is shown here with its context. The antigen remains unidentified. Sequencing ends 3 residues short of the CDR3 end; the germline J gene provides the rest. CDR3 length equals 12 residues. Trimming removed 6 bases from V and 5 bases from J, with 13 bases in between. Germline lookup yields CDR1 DFQATT and CDR2 SNEGSKA (reference sequence). TCRdb's table, derived via immunoSEQ multiplex PCR, lists solely in-frame clones and lacks some. The listing records approximately 28,000 clones. This sample was taken from a study of T cells in women clearing cervical HPV infection. Study-wide results and caveats: Associations may precede or follow infection; HPV-specific or memory T cells were not isolated.

Material: blood buffy coat. V usage is TRBV20-1 and J usage is TRBJ1-1; maybe TRBD1 (5 bases). The source is a woman aged 18 to 69 with a cervical HPV16 infection that either progressed to CIN3+ or cleared (not recorded which). The CDR3 bases that were read are TGCAGTGCGGGCCGACAGAGGACTGAA. Residues: CSAGRQRTE. In full, the CDR3 is CSAGRQRTEAFF.